Below, one T cell receptor (beta chain) is given with its context. This entry belongs to a study of blood T cell repertoires in COVID-19. This CDR3 spans 16 amino acids. Per germline, CDR1 SQVTM and CDR2 ANQGSEA. V dropped 3 bases and J dropped 8; count of bases not matched to a gene: 15. TCRdb's copy holds only in-frame clones and misses some; the assay was immunoSEQ multiplex PCR. The sample has fewer than 120,000 clones, over 65% seen once. The sample was peripheral blood. The TCR comes from an elderly woman with acute or convalescent COVID-19. The chain joins TRBV29-1 to TRBJ1-2; 10 bases are a match to TRBD1. Here the CDR3 DNA reads TGCAGCGTTGACAGAAGTCCGGGGACAGGGGCGAGCGGCTACACCTTC. This encodes CSVDRSPGTGASGYTF. The whole variable domain, filled in from reference TRBV29-1 and TRBJ1-2, reads SAVISQKPSRDICQRGTSLTIQCQVDSQVTMMFWYRQQPGQSLTLIATANQGSEATYESGFVIDKFPISRPNLTFSTLTVSNMSPEDSSIYLCSVDRSPGTGASGYTFGSGTRLTVV.